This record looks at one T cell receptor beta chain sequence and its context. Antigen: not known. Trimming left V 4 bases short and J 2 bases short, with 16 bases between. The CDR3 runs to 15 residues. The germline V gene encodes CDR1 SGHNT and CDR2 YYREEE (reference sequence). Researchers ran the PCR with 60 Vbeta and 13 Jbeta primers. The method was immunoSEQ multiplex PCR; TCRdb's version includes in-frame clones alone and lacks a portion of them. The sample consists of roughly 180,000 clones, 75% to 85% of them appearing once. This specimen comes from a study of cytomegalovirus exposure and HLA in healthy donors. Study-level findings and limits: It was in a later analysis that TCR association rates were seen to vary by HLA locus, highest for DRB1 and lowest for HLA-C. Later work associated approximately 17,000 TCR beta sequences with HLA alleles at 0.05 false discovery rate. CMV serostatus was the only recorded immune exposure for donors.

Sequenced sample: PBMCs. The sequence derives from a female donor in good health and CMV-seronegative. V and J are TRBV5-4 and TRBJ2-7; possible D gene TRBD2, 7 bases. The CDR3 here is CASSPGGGGPYEQYF. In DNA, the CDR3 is TGTGCCAGCAGCCCGGGGGGAGGGGGGCCCTACGAGCAGTACTTC.